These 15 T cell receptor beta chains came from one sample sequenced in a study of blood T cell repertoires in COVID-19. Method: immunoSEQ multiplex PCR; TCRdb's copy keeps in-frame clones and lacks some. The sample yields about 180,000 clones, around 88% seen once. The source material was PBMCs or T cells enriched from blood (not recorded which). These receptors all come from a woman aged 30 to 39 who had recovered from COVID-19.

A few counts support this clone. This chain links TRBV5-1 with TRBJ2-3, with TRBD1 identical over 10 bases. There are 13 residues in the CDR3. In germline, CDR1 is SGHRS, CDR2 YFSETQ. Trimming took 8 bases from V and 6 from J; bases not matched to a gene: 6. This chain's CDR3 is CASRQGAGDTQYF. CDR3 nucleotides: TGCGCCAGTAGACAGGGGGCTGGGGATACGCAGTATTTT.

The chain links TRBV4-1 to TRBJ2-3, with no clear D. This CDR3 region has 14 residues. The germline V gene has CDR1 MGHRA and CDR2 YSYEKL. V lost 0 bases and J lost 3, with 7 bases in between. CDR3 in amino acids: CASSQEPGTDTQYF. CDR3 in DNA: TGCGCCAGCAGCCAAGAGCCCGGGACAGATACGCAGTATTTT.

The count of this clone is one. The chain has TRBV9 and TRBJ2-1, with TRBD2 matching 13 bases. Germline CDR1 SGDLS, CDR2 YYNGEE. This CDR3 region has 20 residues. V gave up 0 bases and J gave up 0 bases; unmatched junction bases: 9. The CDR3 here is CASSVEAGLAGISSYNEQFF. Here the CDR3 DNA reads TGTGCCAGCAGCGTAGAGGCGGGACTAGCGGGAATAAGCTCCTACAATGAGCAGTTCTTC.

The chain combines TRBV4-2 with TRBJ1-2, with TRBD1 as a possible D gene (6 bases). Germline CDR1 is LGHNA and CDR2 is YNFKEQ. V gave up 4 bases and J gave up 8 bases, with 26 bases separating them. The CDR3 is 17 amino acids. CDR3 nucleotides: TGTGCCAGCAGCCCCACCCAGGGGAGGGACGTGTTGGTCGGCTACACCTTC. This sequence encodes CASSPTQGRDVLVGYTF.

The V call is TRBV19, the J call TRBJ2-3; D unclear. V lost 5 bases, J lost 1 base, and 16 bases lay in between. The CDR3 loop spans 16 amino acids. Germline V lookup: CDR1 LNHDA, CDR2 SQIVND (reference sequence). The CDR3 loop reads CASSPIEYPGTDTQYF. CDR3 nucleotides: TGTGCCAGTAGTCCCATTGAGTATCCGGGCACAGATACGCAGTATTTT.

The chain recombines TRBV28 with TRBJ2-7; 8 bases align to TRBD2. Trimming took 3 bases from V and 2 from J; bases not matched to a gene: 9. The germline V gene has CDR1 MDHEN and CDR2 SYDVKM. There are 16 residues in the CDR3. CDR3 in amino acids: CASSFQLAELTYEQYF. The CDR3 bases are TGTGCCAGCAGTTTCCAACTAGCGGAGTTAACCTACGAGCAGTACTTC.

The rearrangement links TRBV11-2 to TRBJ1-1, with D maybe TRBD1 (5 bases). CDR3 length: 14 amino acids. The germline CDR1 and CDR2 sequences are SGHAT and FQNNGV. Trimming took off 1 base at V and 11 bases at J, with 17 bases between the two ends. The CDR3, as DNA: TGTGCCAGCAGCTTAGTGCAGGGCGTTGGCCCGGCTTTCTTT. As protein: CASSLVQGVGPAFF. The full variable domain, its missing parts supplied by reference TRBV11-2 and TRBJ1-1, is EAGVAQSPRYKIIEKRQSVAFWCNPISGHATLYWYQQILGQGPKLLIQFQNNGVVDDSQLPKDRFSAERLKGVDSTLKIQPAKLEDSAVYLCASSLVQGVGPAFFGQGTRLTVV.

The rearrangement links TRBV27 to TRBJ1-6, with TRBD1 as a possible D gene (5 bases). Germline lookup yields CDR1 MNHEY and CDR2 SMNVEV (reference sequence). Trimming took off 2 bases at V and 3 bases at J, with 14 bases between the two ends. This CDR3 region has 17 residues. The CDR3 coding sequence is TGTGCCAGCAGTTTAGAGTTTGGGGCCAGCTATAATTCACCCCTCCACTTT. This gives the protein CASSLEFGASYNSPLHF.

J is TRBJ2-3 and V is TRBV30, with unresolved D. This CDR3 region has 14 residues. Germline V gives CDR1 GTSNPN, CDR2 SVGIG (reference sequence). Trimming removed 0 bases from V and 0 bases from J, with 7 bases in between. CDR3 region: CAWSVSVSTDTQYF. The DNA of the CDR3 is TGTGCCTGGAGTGTATCTGTAAGCACAGATACGCAGTATTTT.

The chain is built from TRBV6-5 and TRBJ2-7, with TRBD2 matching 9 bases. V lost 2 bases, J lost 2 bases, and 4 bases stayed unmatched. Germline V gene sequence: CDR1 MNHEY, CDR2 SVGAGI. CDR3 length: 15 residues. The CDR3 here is CASSYDTSGPYEQYF. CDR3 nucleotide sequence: TGTGCCAGCAGTTACGATACTAGCGGGCCCTACGAGCAGTACTTC.

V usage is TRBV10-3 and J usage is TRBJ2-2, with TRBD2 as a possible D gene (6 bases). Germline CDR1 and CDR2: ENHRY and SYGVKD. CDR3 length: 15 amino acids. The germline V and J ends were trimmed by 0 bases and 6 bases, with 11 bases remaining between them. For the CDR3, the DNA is TGTGCCATCAGTGAGTCGGGGGGATTTTCCGGGGAGCTGTTTTTT. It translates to CAISESGGFSGELFF.

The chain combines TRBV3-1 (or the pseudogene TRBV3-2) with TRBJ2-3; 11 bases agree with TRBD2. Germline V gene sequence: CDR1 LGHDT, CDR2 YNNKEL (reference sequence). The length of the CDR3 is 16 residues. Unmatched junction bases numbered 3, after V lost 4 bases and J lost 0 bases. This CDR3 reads CASSLRTSGSTDTQYF. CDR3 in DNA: TGTGCCAGCAGCCTACGGACTAGCGGGAGCACAGATACGCAGTATTTT.

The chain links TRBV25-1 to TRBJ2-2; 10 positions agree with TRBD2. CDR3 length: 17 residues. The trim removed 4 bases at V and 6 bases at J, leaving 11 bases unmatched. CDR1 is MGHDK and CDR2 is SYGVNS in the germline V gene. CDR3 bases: TGTGCCAGCAGTGCGGTCTCTAGCGGGAGAAGTTCCGGGGAGCTGTTTTTT. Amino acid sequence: CASSAVSSGRSSGELFF.

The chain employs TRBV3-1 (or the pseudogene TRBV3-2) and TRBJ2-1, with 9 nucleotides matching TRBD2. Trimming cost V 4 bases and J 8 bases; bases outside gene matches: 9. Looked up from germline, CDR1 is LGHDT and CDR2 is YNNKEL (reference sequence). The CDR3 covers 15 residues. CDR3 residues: CASSRDSGSFDEQFF. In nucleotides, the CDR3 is TGTGCCAGCAGCCGGGATAGCGGGAGTTTTGATGAGCAGTTCTTC.

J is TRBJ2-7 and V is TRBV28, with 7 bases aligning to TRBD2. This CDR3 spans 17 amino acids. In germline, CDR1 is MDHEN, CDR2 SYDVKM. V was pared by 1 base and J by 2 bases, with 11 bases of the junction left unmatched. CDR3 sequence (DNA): TGTGCCAGCAGTTTATTACTTGGGGGGGACGGAACCTACGAGCAGTACTTC. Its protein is CASSLLLGGDGTYEQYF.